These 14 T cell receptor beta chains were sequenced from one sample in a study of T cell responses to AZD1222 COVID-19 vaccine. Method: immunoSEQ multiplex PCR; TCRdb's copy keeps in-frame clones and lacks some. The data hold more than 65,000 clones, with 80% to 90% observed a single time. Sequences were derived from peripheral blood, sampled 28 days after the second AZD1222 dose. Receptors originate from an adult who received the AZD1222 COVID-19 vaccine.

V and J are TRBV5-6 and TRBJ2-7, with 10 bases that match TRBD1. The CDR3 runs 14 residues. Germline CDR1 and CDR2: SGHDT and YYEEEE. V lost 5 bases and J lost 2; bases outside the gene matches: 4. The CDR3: CASRSGTGAYEQYF. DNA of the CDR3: TGTGCCAGCAGGTCCGGGACAGGGGCCTACGAGCAGTACTTC.

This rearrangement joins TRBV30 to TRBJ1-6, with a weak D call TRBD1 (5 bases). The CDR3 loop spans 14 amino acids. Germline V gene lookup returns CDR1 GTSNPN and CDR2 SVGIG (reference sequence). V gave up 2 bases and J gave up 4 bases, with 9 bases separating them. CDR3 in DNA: TGTGCCTGGAGTCGGGGGAGGTATAATTCACCCCTCCACTTT. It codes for CAWSRGRYNSPLHF.

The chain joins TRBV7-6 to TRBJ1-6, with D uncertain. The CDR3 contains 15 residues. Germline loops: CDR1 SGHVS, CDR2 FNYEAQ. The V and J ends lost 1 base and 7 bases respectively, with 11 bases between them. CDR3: CASSLERADNSPLHF. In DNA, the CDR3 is TGTGCCAGCAGCTTAGAGCGCGCCGACAATTCACCCCTCCACTTT.

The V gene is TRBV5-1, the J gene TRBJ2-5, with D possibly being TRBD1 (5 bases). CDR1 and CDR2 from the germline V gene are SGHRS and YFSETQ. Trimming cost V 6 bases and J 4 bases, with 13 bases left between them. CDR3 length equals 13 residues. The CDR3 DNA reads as TGCGCCAGCACAATCCGGCAGGGAGAGACCCAGTACTTC. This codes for CASTIRQGETQYF.

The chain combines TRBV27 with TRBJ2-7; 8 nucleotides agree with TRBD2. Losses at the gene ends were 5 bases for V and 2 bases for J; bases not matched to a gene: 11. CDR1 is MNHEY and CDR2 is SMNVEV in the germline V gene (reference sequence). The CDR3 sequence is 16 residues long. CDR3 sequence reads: CASSPSGGDLTYEQYF. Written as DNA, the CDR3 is TGTGCCAGCAGTCCCTCCGGGGGGGACTTAACCTACGAGCAGTACTTC.

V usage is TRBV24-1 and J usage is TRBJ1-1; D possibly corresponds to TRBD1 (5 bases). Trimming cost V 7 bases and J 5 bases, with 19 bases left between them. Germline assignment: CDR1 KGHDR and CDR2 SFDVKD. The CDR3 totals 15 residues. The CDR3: CATRGGYRAETEAFF. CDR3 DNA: TGTGCCACCAGGGGGGGGTACCGCGCGGAGACTGAAGCTTTCTTT.

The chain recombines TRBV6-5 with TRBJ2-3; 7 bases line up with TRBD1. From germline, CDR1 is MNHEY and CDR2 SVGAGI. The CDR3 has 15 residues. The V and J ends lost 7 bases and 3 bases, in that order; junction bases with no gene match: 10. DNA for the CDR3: TGTGCCAGCAAGTTGACAGGGTCAGAGACAGATACGCAGTATTTT. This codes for CASKLTGSETDTQYF.

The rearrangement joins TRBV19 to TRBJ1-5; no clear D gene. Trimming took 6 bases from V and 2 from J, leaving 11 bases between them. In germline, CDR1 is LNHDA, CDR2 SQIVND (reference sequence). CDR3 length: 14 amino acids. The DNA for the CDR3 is TGTGCCAGTAGCCCGGTCCAGGGCAATCAGCCCCAGCATTTT. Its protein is CASSPVQGNQPQHF.

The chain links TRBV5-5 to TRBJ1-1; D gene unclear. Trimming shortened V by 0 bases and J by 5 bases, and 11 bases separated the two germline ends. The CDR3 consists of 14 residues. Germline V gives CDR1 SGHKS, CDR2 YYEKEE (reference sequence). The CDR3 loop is CASSLVPRRTEAFF. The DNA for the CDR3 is TGTGCCAGCAGCTTGGTTCCTAGAAGGACTGAAGCTTTCTTT.

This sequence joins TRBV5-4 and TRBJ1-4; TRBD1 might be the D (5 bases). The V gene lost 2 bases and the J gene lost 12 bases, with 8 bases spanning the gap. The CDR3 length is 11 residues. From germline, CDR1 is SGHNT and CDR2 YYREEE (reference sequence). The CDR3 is CASSFGGQLFF. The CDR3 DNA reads TGTGCCAGCAGCTTTGGGGGACAACTGTTTTTT.

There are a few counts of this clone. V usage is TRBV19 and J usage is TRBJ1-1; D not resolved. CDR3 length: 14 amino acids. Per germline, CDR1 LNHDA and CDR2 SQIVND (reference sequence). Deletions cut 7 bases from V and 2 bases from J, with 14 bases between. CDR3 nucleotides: TGTGCCAGTAAACCGGGGTTCGGTAACACTGAAGCTTTCTTT. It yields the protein CASKPGFGNTEAFF.

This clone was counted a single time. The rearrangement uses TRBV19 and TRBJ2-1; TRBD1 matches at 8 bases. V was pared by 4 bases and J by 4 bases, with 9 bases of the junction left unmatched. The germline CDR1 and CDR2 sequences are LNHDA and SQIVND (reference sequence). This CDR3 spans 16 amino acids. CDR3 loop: CASSNPQGASYNEQFF. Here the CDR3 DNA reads TGTGCCAGTAGTAACCCCCAGGGGGCGAGTTACAATGAGCAGTTCTTC.

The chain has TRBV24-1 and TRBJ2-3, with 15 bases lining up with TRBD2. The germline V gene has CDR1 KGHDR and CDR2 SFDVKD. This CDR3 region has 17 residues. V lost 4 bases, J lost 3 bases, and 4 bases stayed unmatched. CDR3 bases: TGTGCCACCAGTGACCCCGGACTAGCGGGAGGGACAGATACGCAGTATTTT. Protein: CATSDPGLAGGTDTQYF.

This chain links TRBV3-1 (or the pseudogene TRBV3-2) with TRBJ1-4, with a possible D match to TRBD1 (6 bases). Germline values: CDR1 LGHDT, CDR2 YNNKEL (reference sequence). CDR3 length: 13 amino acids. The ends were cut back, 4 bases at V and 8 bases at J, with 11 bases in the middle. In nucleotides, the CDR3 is TGTGCCAGCAGCCGGGACATCCACGAAAAACTGTTTTTT. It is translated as CASSRDIHEKLFF.